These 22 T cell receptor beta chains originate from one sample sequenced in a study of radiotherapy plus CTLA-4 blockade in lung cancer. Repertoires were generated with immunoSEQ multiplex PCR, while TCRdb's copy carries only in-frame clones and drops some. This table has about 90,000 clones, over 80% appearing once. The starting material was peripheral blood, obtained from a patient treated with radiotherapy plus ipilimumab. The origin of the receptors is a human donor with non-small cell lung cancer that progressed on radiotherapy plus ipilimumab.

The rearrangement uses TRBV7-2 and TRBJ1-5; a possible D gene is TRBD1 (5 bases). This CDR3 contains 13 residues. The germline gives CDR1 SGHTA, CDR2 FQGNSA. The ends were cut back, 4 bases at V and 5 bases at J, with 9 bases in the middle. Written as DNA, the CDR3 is TGTGCCAGCAGCTGGGGGGATCATCAGCCCCAGCATTTT. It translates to CASSWGDHQPQHF.

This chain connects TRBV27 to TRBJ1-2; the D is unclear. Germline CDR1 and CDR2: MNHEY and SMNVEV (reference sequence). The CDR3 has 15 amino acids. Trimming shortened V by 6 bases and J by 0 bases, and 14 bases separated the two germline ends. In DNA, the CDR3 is TGTGCCAGCAGACCACATGAGCTGACTAACTATGGCTACACCTTC. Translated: CASRPHELTNYGYTF.

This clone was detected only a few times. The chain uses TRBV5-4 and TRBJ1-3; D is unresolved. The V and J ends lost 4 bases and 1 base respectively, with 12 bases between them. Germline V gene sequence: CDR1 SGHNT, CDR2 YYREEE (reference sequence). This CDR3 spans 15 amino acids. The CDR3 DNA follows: TGTGCCAGCAGCCCGGGGTCCTCGTCTGGAAACACCATATATTTT. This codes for CASSPGSSSGNTIYF. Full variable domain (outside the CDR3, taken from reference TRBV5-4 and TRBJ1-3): ETGVTQSPTHLIKTRGQQVTLRCSSQSGHNTVSWYQQALGQGPQFIFQYYREEENGRGNFPPRFSGLQFPNYSSELNVNALELDDSALYLCASSPGSSSGNTIYFGEGSWLTVV.

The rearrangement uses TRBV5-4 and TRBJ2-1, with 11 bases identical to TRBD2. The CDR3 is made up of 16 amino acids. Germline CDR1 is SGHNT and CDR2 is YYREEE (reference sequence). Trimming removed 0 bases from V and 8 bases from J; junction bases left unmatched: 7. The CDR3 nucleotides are TGTGCCAGCAGCTTGGTCCTAGCGGGAGGTGGGGATGAGCAGTTCTTC. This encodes CASSLVLAGGGDEQFF.

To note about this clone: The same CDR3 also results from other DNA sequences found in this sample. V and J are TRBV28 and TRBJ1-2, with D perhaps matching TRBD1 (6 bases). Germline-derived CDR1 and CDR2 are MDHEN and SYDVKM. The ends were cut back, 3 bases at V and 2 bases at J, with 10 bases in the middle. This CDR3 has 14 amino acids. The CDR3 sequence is CASSLGAGNYGYTF. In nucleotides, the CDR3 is TGTGCCAGCAGTTTGGGGGCGGGAAACTATGGCTACACCTTC.

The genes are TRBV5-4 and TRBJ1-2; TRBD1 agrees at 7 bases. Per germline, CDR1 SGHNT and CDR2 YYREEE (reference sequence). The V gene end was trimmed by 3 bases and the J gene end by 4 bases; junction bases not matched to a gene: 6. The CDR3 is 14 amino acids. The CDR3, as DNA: TGTGCCAGCAGCTCCGGGACAGACATCTATGGCTACACCTTC. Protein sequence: CASSSGTDIYGYTF.

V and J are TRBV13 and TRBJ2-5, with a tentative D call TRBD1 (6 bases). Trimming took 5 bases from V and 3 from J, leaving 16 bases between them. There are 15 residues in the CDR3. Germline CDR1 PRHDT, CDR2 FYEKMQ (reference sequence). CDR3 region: CASSKLGAGEETQYF. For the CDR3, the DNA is TGTGCCAGCAGCAAACTAGGGGCAGGGGAAGAGACCCAGTACTTC.

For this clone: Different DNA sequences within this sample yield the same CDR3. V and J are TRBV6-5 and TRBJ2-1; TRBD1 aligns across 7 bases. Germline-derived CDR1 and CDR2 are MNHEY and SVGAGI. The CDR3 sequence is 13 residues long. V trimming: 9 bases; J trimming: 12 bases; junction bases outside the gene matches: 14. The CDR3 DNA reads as TGTGCCAGTAGTCGCCCAGGGGGAGAGGGGCAGTTCTTC. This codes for CASSRPGGEGQFF.

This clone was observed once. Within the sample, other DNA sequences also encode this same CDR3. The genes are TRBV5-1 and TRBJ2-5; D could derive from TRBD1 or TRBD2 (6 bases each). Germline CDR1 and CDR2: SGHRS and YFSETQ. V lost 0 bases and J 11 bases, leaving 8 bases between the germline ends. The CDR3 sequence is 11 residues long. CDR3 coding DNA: TGCGCCAGCAGCTTGGAAGGGGGGCAGTACTTC. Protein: CASSLEGGQYF.

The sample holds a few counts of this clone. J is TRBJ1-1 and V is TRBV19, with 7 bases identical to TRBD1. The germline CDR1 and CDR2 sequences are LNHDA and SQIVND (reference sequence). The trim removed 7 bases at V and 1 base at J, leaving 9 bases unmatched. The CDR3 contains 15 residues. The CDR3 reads CASTQTGSQNTEAFF. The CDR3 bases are TGTGCCAGTACCCAGACAGGGTCCCAGAACACTGAAGCTTTCTTT.

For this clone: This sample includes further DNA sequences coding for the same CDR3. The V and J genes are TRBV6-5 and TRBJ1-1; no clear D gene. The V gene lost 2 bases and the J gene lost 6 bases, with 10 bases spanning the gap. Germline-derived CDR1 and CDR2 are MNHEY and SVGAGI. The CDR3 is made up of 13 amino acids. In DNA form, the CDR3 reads TGTGCCAGCAGTTACCCGGGGATCGCTGAAGCTTTCTTT. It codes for CASSYPGIAEAFF.

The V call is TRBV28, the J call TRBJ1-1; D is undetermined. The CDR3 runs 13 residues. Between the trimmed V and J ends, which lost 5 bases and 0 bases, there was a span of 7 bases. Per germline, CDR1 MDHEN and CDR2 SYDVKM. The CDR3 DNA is TGTGCCAGCAGTAATCCAGTGAACACTGAAGCTTTCTTT. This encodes CASSNPVNTEAFF. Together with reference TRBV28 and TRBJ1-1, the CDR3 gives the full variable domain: DVKVTQSSRYLVKRTGEKVFLECVQDMDHENMFWYRQDPGLGLRLIYFSYDVKMKEKGDIPEGYSVSREKKERFSLILESASTNQTSMYLCASSNPVNTEAFFGQGTRLTVV.

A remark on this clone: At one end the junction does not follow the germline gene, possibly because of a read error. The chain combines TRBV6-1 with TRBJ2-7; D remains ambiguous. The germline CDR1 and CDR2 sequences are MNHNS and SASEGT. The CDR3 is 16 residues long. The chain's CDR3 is CASSEGSLTLSYEHYF. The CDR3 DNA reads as TGTGCCAGCAGTGAAGGTTCTCTCACACTGAGCTACGAGCATTACTTC.

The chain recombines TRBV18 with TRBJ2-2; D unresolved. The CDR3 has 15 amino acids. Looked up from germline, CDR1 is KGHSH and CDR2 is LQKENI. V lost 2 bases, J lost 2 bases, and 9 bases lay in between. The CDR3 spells CASSPGQINTGELFF. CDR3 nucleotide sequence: TGTGCCAGCTCACCAGGGCAGATAAACACCGGGGAGCTGTTTTTT.

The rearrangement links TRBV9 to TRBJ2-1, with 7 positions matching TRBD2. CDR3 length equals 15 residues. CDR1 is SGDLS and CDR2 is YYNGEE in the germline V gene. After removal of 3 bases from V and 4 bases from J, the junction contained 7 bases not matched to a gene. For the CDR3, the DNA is TGTGCCAGCAGCGCTACTAGCGCCTCTTACAATGAGCAGTTCTTC. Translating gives CASSATSASYNEQFF.

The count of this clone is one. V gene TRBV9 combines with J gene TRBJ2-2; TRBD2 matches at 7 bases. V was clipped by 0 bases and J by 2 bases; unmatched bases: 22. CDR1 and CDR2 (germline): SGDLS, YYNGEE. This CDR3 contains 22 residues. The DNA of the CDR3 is TGTGCCAGCAGCGTAGTAGGGCTGGGGGGGAAGACACTCCTTTACAACACCGGGGAGCTGTTTTTT. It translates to CASSVVGLGGKTLLYNTGELFF.

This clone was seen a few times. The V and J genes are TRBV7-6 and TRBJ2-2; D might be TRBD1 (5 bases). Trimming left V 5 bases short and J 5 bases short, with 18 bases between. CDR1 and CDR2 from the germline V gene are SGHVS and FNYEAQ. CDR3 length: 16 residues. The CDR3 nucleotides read TGTGCCAGCAGCCCGTCGATGGGGCTAGGTACCGGGGAGCTGTTTTTT. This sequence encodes CASSPSMGLGTGELFF.

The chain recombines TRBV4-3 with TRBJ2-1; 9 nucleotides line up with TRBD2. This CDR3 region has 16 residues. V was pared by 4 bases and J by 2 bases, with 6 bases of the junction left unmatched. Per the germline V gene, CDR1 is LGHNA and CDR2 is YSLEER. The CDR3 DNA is TGCGCCAGCAGCCCGATGCTAGCGGGAACCTACAATGAGCAGTTCTTC. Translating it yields CASSPMLAGTYNEQFF.

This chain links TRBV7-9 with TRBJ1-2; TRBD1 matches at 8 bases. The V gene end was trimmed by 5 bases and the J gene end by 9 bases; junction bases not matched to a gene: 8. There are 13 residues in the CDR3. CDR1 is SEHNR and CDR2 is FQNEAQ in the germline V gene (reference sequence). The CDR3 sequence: CASSQDREVSYTF. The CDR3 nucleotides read TGTGCCAGCAGCCAGGACAGGGAAGTTAGCTACACCTTC.

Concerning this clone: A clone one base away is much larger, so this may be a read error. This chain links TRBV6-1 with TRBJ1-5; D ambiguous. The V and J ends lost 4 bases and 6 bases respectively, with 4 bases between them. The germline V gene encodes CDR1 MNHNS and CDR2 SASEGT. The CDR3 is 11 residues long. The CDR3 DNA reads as TGTGCCAGCAGTGGGGGTCAGCCCCAGCATTTT. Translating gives CASSGGQPQHF.

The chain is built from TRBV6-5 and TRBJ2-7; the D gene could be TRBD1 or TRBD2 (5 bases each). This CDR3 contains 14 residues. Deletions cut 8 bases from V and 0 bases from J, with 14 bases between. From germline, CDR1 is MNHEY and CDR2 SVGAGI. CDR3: CASLRDGSSYEQYF. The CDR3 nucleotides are TGTGCCAGCCTAAGGGACGGTAGCTCCTACGAGCAGTACTTC.

CDR3 amino acids: CASSSSEGGKGEAFF. CDR3 coding DNA: TGTGCCAGCAGTTCCTCGGAGGGGGGCAAAGGGGAAGCTTTCTTT. This sequence joins TRBV27 and TRBJ1-1; TRBD1 might be the D (6 bases). CDR1 is MNHEY, CDR2 SMNVEV, per germline (reference sequence). The germline V and J ends were trimmed by 4 bases and 8 bases, with 20 bases remaining between them. The CDR3 runs to 15 residues.